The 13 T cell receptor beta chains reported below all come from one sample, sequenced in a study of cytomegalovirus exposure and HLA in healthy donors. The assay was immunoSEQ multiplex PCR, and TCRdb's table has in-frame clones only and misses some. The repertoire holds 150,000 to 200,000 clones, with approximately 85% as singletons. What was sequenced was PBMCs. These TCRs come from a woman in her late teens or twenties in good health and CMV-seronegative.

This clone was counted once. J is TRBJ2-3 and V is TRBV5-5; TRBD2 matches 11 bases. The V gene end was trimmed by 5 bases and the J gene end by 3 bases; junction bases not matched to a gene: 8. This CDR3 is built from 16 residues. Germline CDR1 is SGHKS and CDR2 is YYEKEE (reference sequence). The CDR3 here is CASRRATSGITDTQYF. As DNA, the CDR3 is TGTGCCAGCAGGCGAGCGACTAGCGGGATTACAGATACGCAGTATTTT. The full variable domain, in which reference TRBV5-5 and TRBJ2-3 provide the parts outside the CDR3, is DAGVTQSPTHLIKTRGQQVTLRCSPISGHKSVSWYQQVLGQGPQFIFQYYEKEERGRGNFPDRFSARQFPNYSSELNVNALLLGDSALYLCASRRATSGITDTQYFGPGTRLTVL.

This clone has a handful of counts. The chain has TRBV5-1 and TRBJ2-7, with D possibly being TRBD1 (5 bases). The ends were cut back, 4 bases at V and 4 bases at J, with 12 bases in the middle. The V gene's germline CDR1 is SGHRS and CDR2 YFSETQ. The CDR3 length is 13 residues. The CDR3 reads CASSRGVLYEQYF. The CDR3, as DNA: TGCGCCAGCAGCAGGGGCGTCCTTTACGAGCAGTACTTC.

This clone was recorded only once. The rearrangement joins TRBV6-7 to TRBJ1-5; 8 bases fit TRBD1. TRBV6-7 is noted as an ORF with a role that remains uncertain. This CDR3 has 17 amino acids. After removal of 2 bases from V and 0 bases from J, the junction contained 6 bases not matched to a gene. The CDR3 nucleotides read TGTGCCAGCAGTTACGGCGACAGGGGCTCTAGCAATCAGCCCCAGCATTTT. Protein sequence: CASSYGDRGSSNQPQHF.

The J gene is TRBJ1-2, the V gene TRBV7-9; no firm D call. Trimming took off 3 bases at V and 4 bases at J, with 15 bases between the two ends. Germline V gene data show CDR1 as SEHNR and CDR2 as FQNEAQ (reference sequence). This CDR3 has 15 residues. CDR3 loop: CASSFGETPTYGYTF. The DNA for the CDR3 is TGTGCCAGCAGCTTTGGGGAGACCCCCACCTATGGCTACACCTTC.

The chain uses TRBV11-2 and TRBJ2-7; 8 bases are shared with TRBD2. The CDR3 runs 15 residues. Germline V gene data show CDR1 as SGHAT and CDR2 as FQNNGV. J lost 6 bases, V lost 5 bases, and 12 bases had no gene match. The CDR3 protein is CASSTGSGLEREQYF. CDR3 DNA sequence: TGTGCCAGCAGCACGGGGTCGGGACTAGAGCGCGAGCAGTACTTC.

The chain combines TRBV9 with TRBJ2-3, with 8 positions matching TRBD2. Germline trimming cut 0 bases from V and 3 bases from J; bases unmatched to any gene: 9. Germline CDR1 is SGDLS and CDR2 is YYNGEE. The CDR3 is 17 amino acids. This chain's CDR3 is CASSVEIAGLFTDTQYF. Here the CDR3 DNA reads TGTGCCAGCAGCGTAGAAATAGCGGGACTCTTTACAGATACGCAGTATTTT.

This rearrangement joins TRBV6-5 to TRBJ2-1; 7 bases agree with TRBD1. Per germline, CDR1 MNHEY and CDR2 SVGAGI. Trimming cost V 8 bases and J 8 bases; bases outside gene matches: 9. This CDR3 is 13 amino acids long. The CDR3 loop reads CASRTGPRDEQFF. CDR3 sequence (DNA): TGTGCCAGCCGGACAGGTCCCCGGGATGAGCAGTTCTTC.

The CDR3 nucleotides read TGTGCCAGCAGCCGAGACAGGGGTTACGAGCAGTACTTC. It is translated as CASSRDRGYEQYF. V and J are TRBV14 and TRBJ2-7, with TRBD1 matching over 8 bases. Germline V lookup: CDR1 SGHDN, CDR2 FVKESK. The CDR3 covers 13 residues. The V and J ends lost 4 bases and 4 bases, in that order; junction bases with no gene match: 3. The whole variable domain, remainder taken from reference TRBV14 and TRBJ2-7, is EAGVTQFPSHSVIEKGQTVTLRCDPISGHDNLYWYRRVMGKEIKFLLHFVKESKQDESGMPNNRFLAERTGGTYSTLKVQPAELEDSGVYFCASSRDRGYEQYFGPGTRLTVT.

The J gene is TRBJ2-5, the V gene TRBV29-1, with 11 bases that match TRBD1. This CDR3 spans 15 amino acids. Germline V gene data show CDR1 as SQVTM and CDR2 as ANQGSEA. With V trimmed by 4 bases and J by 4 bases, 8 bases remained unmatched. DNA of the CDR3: TGCAGCGTTGCCGTCGGGACAGGGGGATCAGAGACCCAGTACTTC. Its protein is CSVAVGTGGSETQYF.

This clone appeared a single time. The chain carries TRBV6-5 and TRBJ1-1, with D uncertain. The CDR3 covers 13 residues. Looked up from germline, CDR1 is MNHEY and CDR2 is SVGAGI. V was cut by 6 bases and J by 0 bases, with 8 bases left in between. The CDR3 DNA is TGTGCCAGCAGCCGCGGGGTGAACACTGAAGCTTTCTTT. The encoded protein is CASSRGVNTEAFF.

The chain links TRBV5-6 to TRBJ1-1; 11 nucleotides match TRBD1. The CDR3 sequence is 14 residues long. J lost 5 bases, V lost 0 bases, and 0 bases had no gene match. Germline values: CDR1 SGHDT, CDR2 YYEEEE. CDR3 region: CASSLGDRGTEAFF. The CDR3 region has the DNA TGTGCCAGCAGCTTGGGGGACAGGGGGACTGAAGCTTTCTTT.

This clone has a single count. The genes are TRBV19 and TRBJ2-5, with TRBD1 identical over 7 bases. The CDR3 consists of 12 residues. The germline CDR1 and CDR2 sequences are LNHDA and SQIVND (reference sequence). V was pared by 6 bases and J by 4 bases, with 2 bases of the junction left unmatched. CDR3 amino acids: CASRQGRETQYF. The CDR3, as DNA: TGTGCCAGTAGACAGGGGAGAGAGACCCAGTACTTC.

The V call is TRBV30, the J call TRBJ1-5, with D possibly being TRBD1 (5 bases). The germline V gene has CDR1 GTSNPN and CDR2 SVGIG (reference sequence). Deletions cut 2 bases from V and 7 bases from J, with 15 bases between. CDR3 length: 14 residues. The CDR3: CAWSRLGASQPQHF. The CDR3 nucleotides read TGTGCCTGGAGTCGGCTTGGGGCATCCCAGCCCCAGCATTTT.